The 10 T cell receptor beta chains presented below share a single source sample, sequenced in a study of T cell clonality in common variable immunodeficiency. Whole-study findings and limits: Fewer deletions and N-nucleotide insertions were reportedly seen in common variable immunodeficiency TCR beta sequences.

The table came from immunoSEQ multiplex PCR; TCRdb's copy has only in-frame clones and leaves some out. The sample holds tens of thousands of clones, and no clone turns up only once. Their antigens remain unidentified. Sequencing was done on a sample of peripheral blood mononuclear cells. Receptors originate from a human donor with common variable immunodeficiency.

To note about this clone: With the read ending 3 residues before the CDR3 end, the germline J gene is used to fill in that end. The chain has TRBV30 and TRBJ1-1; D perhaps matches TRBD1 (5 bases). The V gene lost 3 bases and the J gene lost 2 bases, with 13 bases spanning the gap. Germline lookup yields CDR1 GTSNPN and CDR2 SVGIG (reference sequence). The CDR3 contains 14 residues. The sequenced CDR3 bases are TGTGCCTGGAGAGAGAGCCAGGGTAACACTGAA. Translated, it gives CAWRESQGNTE. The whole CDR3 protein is CAWRESQGNTEAFF. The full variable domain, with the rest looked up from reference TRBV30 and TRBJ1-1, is SQTIHQWPATLVQPVGSPLSLECTVEGTSNPNLYWYRQAAGRGLQLLFYSVGIGQISSEVPQNLSASRPQDRQFILSSKKLLLSDSGFYLCAWRESQGNTEAFFGQGTRLTVV.

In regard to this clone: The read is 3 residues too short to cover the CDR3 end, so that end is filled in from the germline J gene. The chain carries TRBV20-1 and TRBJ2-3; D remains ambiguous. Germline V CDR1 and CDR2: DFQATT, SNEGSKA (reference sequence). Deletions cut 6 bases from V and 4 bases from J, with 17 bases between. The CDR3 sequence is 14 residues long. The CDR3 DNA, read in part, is TGCAGTGCATTTCCCTATGAGTCCCCAGATACG. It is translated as CSAFPYESPDT. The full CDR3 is CSAFPYESPDTQYF.

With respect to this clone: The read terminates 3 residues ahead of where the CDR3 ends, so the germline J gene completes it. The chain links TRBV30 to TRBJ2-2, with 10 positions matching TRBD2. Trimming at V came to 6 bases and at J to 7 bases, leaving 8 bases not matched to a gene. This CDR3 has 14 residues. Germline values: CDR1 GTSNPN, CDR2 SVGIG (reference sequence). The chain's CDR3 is CACPPGTSVGELFF. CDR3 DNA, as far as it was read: TGTGCCTGTCCACCAGGGACTAGCGTCGGGGAG.

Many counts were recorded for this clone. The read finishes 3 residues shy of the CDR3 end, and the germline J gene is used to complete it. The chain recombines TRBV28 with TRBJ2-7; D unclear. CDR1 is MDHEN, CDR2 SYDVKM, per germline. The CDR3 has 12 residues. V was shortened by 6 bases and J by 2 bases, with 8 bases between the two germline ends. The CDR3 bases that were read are TGTGCCAGCAGCCCTAGGCCCTACGAG. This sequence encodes CASSPRPYE. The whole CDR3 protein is CASSPRPYEQYF.

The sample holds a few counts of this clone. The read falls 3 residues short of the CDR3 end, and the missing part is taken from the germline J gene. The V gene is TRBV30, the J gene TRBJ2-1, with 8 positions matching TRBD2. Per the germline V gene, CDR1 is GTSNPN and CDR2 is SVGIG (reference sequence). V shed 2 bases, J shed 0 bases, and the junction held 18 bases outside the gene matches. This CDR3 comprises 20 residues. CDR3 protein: CAWSPHPTSAERSSYNEQFF. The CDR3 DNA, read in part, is TGTGCCTGGAGTCCACATCCGACTAGCGCAGAAAGAAGCTCCTACAATGAG. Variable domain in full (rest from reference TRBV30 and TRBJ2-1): SQTIHQWPATLVQPVGSPLSLECTVEGTSNPNLYWYRQAAGRGLQLLFYSVGIGQISSEVPQNLSASRPQDRQFILSSKKLLLSDSGFYLCAWSPHPTSAERSSYNEQFFGPGTRLTVL.

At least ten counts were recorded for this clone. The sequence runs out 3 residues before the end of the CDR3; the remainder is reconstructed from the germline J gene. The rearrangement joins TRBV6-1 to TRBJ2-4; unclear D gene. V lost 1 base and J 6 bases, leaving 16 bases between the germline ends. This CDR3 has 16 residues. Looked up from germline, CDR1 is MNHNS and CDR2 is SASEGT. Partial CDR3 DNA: TGTGCCAGCAGTGAAGGTAGCTCCATGGGTGGAAACATT. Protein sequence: CASSEGSSMGGNI. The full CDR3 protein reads CASSEGSSMGGNIQYF.

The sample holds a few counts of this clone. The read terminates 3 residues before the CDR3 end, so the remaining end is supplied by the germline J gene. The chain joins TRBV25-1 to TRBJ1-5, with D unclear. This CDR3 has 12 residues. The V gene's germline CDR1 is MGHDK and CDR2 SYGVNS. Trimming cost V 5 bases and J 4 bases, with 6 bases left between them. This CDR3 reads CASSFGNQPQHF. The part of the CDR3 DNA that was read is TGTGCCAGCAGTTTCGGGAATCAGCCC.

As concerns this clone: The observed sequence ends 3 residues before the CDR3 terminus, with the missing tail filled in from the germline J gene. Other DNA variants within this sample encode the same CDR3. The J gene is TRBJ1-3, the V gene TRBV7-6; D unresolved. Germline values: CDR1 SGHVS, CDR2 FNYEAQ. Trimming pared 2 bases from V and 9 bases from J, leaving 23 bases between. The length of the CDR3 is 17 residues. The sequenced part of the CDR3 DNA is TGTGCCAGCAGCTTAAGACCGCGGGCGGGCCGCTCGGGCACC. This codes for CASSLRPRAGRSGT. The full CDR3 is CASSLRPRAGRSGTIYF.

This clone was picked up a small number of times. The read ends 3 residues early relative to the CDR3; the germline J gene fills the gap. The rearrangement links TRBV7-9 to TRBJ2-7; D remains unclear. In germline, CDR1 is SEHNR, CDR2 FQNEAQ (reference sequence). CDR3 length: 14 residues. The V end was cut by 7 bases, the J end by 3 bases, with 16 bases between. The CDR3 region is CASTDSRQIYEQYF. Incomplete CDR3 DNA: TGTGCCAGCACCGACTCGAGGCAGATCTACGAG.

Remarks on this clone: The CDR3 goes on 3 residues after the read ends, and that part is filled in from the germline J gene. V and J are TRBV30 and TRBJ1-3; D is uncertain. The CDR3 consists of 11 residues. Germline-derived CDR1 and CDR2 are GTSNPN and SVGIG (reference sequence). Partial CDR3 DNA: TGTGCCTGGAGTGTCGCTAGGTCC. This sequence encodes CAWSVARS. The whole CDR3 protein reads CAWSVARSIYF.